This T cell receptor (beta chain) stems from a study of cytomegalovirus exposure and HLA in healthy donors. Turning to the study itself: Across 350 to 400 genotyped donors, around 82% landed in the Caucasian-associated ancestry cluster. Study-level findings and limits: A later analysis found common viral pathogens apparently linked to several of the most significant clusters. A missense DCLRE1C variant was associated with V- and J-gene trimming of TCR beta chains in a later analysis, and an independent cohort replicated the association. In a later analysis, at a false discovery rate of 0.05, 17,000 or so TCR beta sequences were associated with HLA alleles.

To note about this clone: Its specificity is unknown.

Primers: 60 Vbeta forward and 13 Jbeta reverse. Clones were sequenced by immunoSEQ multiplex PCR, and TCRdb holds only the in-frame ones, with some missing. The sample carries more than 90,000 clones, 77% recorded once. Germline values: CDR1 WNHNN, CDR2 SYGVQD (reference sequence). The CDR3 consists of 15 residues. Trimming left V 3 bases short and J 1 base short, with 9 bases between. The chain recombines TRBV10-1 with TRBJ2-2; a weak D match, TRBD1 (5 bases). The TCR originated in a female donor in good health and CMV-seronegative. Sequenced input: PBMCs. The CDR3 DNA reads TGCGCCAGCAGTGAACAGGAGAAGAACACCGGGGAGCTGTTTTTT. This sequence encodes CASSEQEKNTGELFF.